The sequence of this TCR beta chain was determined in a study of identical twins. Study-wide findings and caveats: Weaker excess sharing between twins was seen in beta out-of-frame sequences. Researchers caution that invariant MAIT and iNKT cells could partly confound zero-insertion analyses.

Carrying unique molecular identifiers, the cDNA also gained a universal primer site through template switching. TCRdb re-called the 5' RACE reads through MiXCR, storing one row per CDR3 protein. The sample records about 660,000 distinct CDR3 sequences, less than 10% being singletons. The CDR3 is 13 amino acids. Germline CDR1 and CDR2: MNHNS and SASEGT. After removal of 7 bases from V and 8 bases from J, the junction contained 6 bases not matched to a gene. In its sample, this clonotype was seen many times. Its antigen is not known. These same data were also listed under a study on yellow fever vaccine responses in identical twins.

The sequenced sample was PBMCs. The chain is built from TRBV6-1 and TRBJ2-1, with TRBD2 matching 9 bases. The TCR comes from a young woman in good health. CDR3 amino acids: CASNRAGGDEQFF. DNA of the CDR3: TGTGCCAGCAATAGAGCGGGGGGCGATGAGCAGTTCTTC.